Shown below are 12 T cell receptor beta chains from a single sample sequenced in a study of CD8 T cells in ankylosing spondylitis. Which antigens these TCRs recognize remains unknown. TCRdb called the 5' RACE reads again in MiXCR, with one record for every CDR3 protein. This sample yields about 450,000 distinct CDR3 sequences, of which roughly 26% are seen a single time; under 0.9% belongs to the top ten. Whole-study results and caveats: It appeared that ankylosing spondylitis blood was characterized by a TCR beta motif of roughly 8 highly homologous variants.

The sample taken for sequencing was blood, either unsorted or a sorted T cell fraction (not recorded which). These TCRs come from a male donor with ankylosing spondylitis.

This clonotype was observed many times. CDR3 protein: CASSLAINYGYTF. The CDR3 coding sequence is TGCGCCAGCAGCTTGGCAATTAACTATGGCTACACCTTC. The chain recombines TRBV5-1 with TRBJ1-2; no reliable D call. Between the trimmed V and J ends, which lost 0 bases and 1 base, there was a span of 4 bases. Germline-derived CDR1 and CDR2 are SGHRS and YFSETQ. The CDR3 sequence is 13 residues long.

This clonotype has more than one count but fewer than ten. The chain combines TRBV5-8 with TRBJ2-5; 8 bases align to TRBD1. The germline gives CDR1 SGHTS, CDR2 YDEGEE. This CDR3 is built from 14 residues. V lost 4 bases to trimming and J lost 7 bases; unmatched junction nucleotides: 9. CDR3 nucleotide sequence: TGTGCCAGCAGCGCGGGACAGGCAAGAGGGACCCAGTACTTC. This codes for CASSAGQARGTQYF. Based on the CDR3 plus reference TRBV5-8 and TRBJ2-5, the full variable domain is EAGVTQSPTHLIKTRGQQATLRCSPISGHTSVYWYQQALGLGLQFLLWYDEGEERNRGNFPPRFSGRQFPNYSSELNVNALELEDSALYLCASSAGQARGTQYFGPGTRLLVL.

This clonotype was observed a single time. The chain uses TRBV20-1 and TRBJ1-5; TRBD1 might be the D (6 bases). Looked up from germline, CDR1 is DFQATT and CDR2 is SNEGSKA (reference sequence). Deletions cut 6 bases from V and 0 bases from J, with 12 bases between. The length of the CDR3 is 14 residues. CDR3 residues: CSAVRGYSNQPQHF. CDR3 bases: TGCAGTGCAGTTAGGGGGTATAGCAATCAGCCCCAGCATTTT.

The chain recombines TRBV3-1 with TRBJ1-2; 8 bases align to TRBD1. V shed 7 bases, J shed 8 bases, and the junction held 3 bases outside the gene matches. The germline V gene encodes CDR1 LGHDT and CDR2 YNNKEL (reference sequence). The CDR3 spans 11 residues. The CDR3 region is CASKDRVGYTF. The CDR3 DNA reads TGTGCCAGCAAGGACAGGGTCGGCTACACCTTC. Full variable domain (rest looked up from reference TRBV3-1 and TRBJ1-2): DTAVSQTPKYLVTQMGNDKSIKCEQNLGHDTMYWYKQDSKKFLKIMFSYNNKELIINETVPNRFSPKSPDKAHLNLHINSLELGDSAVYFCASKDRVGYTFGSGTRLTVV.

The chain combines TRBV3-1 with TRBJ1-3; D call uncertain. Trimming pared 4 bases from V and 10 bases from J, leaving 8 bases between. The CDR3 spans 11 residues. CDR1 is LGHDT, CDR2 YNNKEL, per germline (reference sequence). This CDR3 reads CASSREYTIYF. The CDR3 DNA sequence: TGTGCCAGCAGCCGAGAATATACCATATATTTT.

The rearrangement links TRBV4-1 to TRBJ2-1; 13 bases line up with TRBD2. V lost 3 bases to trimming and J lost 3 bases; unmatched junction nucleotides: 5. The CDR3 extends over 17 amino acids. Germline V lookup: CDR1 MGHRA, CDR2 YSYEKL. The CDR3 DNA follows: TGCGCCAGCAGCCAGGCCGGGACTAGCGGGGTCTACAATGAGCAGTTCTTC. This codes for CASSQAGTSGVYNEQFF.

The sample holds many counts of this clonotype. The chain couples TRBV20-1 to TRBJ2-2; D is possibly TRBD2 (6 bases). Trimming removed 1 base at V and 0 bases at J, with 9 bases between. CDR1 is DFQATT, CDR2 SNEGSKA, per germline (reference sequence). This CDR3 region has 15 residues. The CDR3 sequence is CSARVERANTGELFF. DNA of the CDR3: TGCAGTGCTAGAGTTGAGCGGGCGAACACCGGGGAGCTGTTTTTT.

This clonotype appeared a few times. This chain uses TRBV5-1 with TRBJ1-2, with unresolved D. Germline V gives CDR1 SGHRS, CDR2 YFSETQ. The CDR3 consists of 16 residues. V was clipped by 5 bases and J by 4 bases, with 21 bases between them. The CDR3 sequence is CASSYSLGPLIYGYTF. The CDR3 nucleotides read TGCGCCAGCAGTTACAGCCTAGGGCCTTTAATCTATGGCTACACCTTC.

This clonotype was seen repeatedly, ten times or more. The chain combines TRBV3-1 with TRBJ2-5, with D unresolved. The germline gives CDR1 LGHDT, CDR2 YNNKEL (reference sequence). This CDR3 has 17 residues. Trimming stripped 1 base from V and 0 bases from J, with 15 bases between. The CDR3 DNA reads TGTGCCAGCAGCCAAGGCCCAGCAGCGAAGTACCAAGAGACCCAGTACTTC. It yields the protein CASSQGPAAKYQETQYF.

The J gene is TRBJ2-5, the V gene TRBV2; D not certain. V dropped 7 bases and J dropped 1 base, with 10 bases sitting between them. The germline V gene encodes CDR1 SNHLY and CDR2 FYNNEI. The CDR3 loop spans 13 amino acids. The chain's CDR3 is CASKESSQETQYF. The CDR3, as DNA: TGTGCCAGCAAAGAATCGAGCCAAGAGACCCAGTACTTC.

The rearrangement uses TRBV5-5 and TRBJ1-1; 11 bases match TRBD1. V lost 0 bases and J lost 12; bases outside the gene matches: 7. Per the germline V gene, CDR1 is SGHKS and CDR2 is YYEKEE (reference sequence). The CDR3 extends over 14 amino acids. The CDR3 DNA reads as TGTGCCAGCAGCTTGGGGACAGGGGGCGGAAAACCTTTCTTT. It codes for CASSLGTGGGKPFF.

This clonotype has only a few counts. The chain employs TRBV5-1 and TRBJ1-5; tentative D call: TRBD1 (6 bases). The CDR3 is made up of 13 amino acids. V shed 0 bases and J shed 6 bases, with 7 bases lying between them. Germline V gene data show CDR1 as SGHRS and CDR2 as YFSETQ. The CDR3 bases are TGCGCCAGCAGCTTGGGGGACACTCAGCCCCAGCATTTT. Protein: CASSLGDTQPQHF.